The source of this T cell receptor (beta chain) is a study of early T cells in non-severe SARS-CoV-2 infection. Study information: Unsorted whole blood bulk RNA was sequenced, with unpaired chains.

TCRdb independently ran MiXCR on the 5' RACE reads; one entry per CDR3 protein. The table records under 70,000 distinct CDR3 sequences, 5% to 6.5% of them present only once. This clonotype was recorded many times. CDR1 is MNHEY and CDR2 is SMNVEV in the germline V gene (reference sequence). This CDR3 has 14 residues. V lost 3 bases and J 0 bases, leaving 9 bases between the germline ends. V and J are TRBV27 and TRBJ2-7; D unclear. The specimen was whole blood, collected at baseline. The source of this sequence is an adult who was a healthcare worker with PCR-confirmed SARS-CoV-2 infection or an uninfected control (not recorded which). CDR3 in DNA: TGTGCCAGCAGTTTGACGGGTACCTCCTACGAGCAGTACTTC. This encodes CASSLTGTSYEQYF.